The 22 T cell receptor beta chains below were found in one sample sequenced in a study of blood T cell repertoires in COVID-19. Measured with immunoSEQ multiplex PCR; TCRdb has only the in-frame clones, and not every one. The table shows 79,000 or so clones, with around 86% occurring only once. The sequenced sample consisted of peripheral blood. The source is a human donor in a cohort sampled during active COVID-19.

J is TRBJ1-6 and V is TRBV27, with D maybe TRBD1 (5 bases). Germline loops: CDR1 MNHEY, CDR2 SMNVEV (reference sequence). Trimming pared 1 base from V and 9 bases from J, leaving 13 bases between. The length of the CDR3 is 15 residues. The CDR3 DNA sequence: TGTGCCAGCAGTTTATATAGTGGGGCGGTTTCACCCCTCCACTTT. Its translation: CASSLYSGAVSPLHF.

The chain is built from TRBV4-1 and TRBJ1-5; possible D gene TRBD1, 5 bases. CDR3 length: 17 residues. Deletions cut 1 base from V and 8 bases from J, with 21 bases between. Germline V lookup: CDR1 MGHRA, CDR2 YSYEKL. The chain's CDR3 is CASSQASGHLSGEPQHF. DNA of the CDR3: TGCGCCAGCAGCCAAGCTAGTGGACACCTTTCTGGGGAGCCCCAGCATTTT.

The CDR3 region is CASSVGGGRETQYF. For the CDR3, the DNA is TGCGCCAGCAGTGTTGGGGGCGGGAGAGAGACCCAGTACTTC. The gene calls are TRBV4-1 and TRBJ2-5; possible D gene TRBD2, 7 bases. Between the trimmed V and J ends, which lost 6 bases and 4 bases, there was a span of 15 bases. This CDR3 has 14 residues. CDR1 is MGHRA and CDR2 is YSYEKL in the germline V gene.

The chain's CDR3 is CASSTGGNSDTQYF. The DNA for the CDR3 is TGTGCCAGCAGCACAGGGGGTAATTCAGATACGCAGTATTTT. The rearrangement uses TRBV2 and TRBJ2-3; 8 bases agree with TRBD1. Per the germline V gene, CDR1 is SNHLY and CDR2 is FYNNEI. The CDR3 totals 14 residues. V lost 6 bases and J lost 4; bases outside the gene matches: 6.

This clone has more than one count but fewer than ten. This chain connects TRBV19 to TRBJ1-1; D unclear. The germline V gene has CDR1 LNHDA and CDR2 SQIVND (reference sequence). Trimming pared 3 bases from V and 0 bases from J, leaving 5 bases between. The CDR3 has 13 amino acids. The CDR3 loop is CASSITVNTEAFF. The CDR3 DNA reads TGTGCCAGTAGTATCACGGTGAACACTGAAGCTTTCTTT. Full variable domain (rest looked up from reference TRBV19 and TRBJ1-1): DGGITQSPKYLFRKEGQNVTLSCEQNLNHDAMYWYRQDPGQGLRLIYYSQIVNDFQKGDIAEGYSVSREKKESFPLTVTSAQKNPTAFYLCASSITVNTEAFFGQGTRLTVV.

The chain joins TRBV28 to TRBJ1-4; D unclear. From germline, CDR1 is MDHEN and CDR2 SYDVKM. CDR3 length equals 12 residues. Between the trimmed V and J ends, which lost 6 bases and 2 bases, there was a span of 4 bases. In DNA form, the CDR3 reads TGTGCCAGCAGCTCGACTAATGAAAAACTGTTTTTT. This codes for CASSSTNEKLFF.

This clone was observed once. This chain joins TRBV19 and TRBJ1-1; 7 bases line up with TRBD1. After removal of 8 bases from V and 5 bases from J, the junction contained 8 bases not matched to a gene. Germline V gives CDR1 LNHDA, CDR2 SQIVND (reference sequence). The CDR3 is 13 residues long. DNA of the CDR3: TGTGCCAGTTCTTGGGACAGTCCAACTGAAGCTTTCTTT. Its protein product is CASSWDSPTEAFF.

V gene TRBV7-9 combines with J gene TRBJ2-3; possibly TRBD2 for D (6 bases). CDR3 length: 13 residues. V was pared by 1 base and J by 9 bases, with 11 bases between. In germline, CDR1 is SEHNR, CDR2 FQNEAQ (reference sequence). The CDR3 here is CASSLDGGGTQYF. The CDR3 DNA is TGTGCCAGCAGCTTAGATGGGGGAGGCACGCAGTATTTT.

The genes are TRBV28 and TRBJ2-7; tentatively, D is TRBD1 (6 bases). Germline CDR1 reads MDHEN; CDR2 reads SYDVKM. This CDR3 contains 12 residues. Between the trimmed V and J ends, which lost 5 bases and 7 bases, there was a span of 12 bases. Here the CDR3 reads CASSPGEWEQYF. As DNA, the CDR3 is TGTGCCAGCAGTCCAGGGGAATGGGAGCAGTACTTC.

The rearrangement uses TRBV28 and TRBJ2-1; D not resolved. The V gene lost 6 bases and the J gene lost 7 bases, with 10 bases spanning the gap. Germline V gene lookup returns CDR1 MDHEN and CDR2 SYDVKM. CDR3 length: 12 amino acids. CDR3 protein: CASRPLGNEQFF. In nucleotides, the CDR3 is TGTGCCAGCAGGCCCCTAGGAAATGAGCAGTTCTTC.

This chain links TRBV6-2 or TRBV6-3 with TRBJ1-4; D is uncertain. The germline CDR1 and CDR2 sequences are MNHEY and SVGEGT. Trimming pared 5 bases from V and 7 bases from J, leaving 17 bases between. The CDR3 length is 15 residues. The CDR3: CASSPVASGSEKLFF. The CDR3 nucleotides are TGTGCCAGCAGTCCCGTGGCGAGCGGGAGTGAAAAACTGTTTTTT.

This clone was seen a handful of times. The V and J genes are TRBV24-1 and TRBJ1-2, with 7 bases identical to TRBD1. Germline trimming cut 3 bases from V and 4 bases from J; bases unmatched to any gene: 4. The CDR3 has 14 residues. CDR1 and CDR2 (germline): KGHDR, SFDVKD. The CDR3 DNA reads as TGTGCCACCAGTGATGGGGACAGACCCTATGGCTACACCTTC. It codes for CATSDGDRPYGYTF.

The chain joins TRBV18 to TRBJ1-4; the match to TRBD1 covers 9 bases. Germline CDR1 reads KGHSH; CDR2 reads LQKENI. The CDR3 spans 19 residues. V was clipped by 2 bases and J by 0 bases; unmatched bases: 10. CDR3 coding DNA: TGTGCCAGCTCACCAAGGCGGACAGGGGACGTTGCAACTAATGAAAAACTGTTTTTT. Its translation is CASSPRRTGDVATNEKLFF. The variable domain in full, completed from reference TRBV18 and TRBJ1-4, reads NAGVMQNPRHLVRRRGQEARLRCSPMKGHSHVYWYRQLPEEGLKFMVYLQKENIIDESGMPKERFSAEFPKEGPSILRIQQVVRGDSAAYFCASSPRRTGDVATNEKLFFGSGTQLSVL.

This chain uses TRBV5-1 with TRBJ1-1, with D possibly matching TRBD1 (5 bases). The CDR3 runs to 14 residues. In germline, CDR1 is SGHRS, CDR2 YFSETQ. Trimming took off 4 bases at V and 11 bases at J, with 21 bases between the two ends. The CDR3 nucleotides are TGCGCCAGCAGCGAGCCCTCGGGGGGAGGCAGCGCTTTCTTT. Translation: CASSEPSGGGSAFF.

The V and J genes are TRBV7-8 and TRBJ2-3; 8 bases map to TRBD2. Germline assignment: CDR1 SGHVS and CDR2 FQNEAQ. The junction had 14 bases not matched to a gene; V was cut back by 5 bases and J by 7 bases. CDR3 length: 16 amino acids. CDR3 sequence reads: CASSRREGLVKYTQYF. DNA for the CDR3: TGTGCCAGCAGCCGACGGGAGGGACTAGTGAAGTATACGCAGTATTTT. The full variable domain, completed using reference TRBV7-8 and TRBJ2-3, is GAGVSQSPRYKVAKRGQDVALRCDPISGHVSLFWYQQALGQGPEFLTYFQNEAQLDKSGLPSDRFFAERPEGSVSTLKIQRTQQEDSAVYLCASSRREGLVKYTQYFGPGTRLTVL.

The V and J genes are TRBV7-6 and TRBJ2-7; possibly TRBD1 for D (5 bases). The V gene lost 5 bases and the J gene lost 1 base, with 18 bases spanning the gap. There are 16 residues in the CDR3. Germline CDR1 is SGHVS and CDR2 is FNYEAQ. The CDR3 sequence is CASSHPDRNPSYEQYF. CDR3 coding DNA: TGTGCCAGCAGCCACCCAGACAGAAATCCTTCCTACGAGCAGTACTTC.

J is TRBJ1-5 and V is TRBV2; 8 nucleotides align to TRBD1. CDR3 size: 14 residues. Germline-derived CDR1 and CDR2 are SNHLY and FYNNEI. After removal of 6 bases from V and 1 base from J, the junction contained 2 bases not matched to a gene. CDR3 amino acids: CASRGTGSNQPQHF. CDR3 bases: TGTGCCAGCAGGGGGACAGGAAGCAATCAGCCCCAGCATTTT.

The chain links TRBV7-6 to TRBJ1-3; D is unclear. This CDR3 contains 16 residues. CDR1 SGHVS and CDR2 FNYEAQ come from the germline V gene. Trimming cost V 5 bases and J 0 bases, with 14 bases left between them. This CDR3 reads CASSPIGGFSGNTIYF. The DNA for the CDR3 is TGTGCCAGCAGCCCGATCGGAGGGTTCTCTGGAAACACCATATATTTT.

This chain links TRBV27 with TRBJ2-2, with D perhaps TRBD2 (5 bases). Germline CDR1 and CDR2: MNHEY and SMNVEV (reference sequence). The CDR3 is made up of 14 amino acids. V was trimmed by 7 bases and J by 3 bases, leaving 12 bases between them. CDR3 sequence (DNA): TGTGCCAGCAAGAGCGGTGTTCACACCGGGGAGCTGTTTTTT. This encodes CASKSGVHTGELFF.

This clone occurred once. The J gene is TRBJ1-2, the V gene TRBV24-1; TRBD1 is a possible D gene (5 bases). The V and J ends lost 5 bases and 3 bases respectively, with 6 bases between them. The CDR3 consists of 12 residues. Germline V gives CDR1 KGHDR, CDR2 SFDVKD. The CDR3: CATSAGYYGYTF. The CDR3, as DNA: TGTGCCACCAGTGCAGGGTACTATGGCTACACCTTC.

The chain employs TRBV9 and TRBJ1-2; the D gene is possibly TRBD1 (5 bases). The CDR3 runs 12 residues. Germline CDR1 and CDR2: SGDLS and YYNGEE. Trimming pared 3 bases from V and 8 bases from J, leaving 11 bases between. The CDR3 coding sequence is TGTGCCAGCAGCGCCCAGGGATGGGGCTACACCTTC. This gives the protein CASSAQGWGYTF.

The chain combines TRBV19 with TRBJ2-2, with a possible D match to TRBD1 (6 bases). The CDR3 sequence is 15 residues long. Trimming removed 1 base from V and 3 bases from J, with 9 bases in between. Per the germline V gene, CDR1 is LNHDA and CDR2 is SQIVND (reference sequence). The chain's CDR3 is CASSIGTAYTGELFF. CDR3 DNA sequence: TGTGCCAGTAGTATAGGGACAGCCTACACCGGGGAGCTGTTTTTT.